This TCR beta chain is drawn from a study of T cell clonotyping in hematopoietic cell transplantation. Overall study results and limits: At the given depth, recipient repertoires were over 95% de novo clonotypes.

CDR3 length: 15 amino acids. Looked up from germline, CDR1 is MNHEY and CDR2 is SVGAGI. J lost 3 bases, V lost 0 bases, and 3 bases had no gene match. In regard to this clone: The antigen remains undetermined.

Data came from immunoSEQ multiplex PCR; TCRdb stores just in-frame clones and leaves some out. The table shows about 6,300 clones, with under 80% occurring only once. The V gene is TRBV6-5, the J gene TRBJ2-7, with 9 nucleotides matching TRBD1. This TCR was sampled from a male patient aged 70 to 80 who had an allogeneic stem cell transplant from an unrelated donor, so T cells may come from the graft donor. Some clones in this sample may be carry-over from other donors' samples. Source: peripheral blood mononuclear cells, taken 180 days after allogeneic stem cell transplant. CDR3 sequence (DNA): TGTGCCAGCAGTTACTCGGGACAGGGCTTCTACGAGCAGTACTTC. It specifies CASSYSGQGFYEQYF.